This T cell receptor (beta chain) comes out of a study of blood T cell repertoires in COVID-19 (TCRdb year 2020). About the study as a whole: Samples covering the acute and convalescent phases of COVID-19 were provided by collaborators in the United States, Italy and Spain. The material from the prospective study consisted of cDNA or gDNA derived from T cells, B-cell-depleted T cells, or PBMCs. The dataset comprised deeply sampled blood TCRbeta repertoires from subjects exposed to, actively infected with, or recovered from COVID-19. A freely available public database, intended as a resource for researchers studying the immune response to SARS-CoV-2, is where the repertoires were released. Samples came from the ongoing ImmuneRACE study (first 160 participants) plus 1,254 subjects from 6 global collaborators. The sample metadata nearly always contained a de-identified subject ID, COVID-19 status, age in years and sex. HLA class I and class II types, where available, came from metadata supplied by the sample provider rather than from assay-based typing.

With respect to this clone: Its specific antigen is unknown. It has no much larger one-base neighbor in the sample; base qualities were not kept.

Including cysteine and phenylalanine, the CDR3 has 15 amino acids. The sequence is cut down to CDR3 DNA, 45 bases in frame from base 1. Germline trimming amounts to 4 bases on V and 7 bases on J, with 7 as the count of junction bases outside the gene matches. According to the germline V gene (reference sequence), CDR1 reads LGHDT and CDR2 reads YNNKEL. TCRbeta CDR3 regions were amplified from genomic DNA by means of the immunoSEQ Assay, a bias-controlled multiplex PCR. As for how the authors treated the data: The number of nucleated cells in each sample was estimated by amplification of reference gene primers within the assay. To quantify the absolute abundance of each unique TCRbeta CDR3 rearrangement, sequence reads were collapsed and filtered. For each sample, productive Simpson clonality was calculated by taking the square root of Simpson's diversity index across productive rearrangements. The clones in this table, taken by TCRdb from immuneACCESS, are in-frame only. Not every clone is retained; where verified, under half of the shortfall comes from an unresolved V gene, and the cause of the rest is unknown. From that table come the V and J calls and clone size; the DNA was used to work out D and trimming. The sample includes about 180,000 clones, with approximately 85% observed a single time. The ten largest make up more than 5% of the sample.

Results the study describes overall, beyond this receptor: The amount of clinical and demographic metadata varied by source and participant and was provided uncurated.

Participants in the prospective study were enrolled through a virtual design, were aged roughly 18 to 100 years, and lived in 20 to 30 United States geographic areas. In the prospective study, participants were assigned to cohorts based on the clinical history participants reported in a screening survey and a study questionnaire. Recovered participants in ImmuneRACE Cohort 3 were defined as having two consecutive negative NP/OP PCR tests, clearance from a healthcare professional, or resolution of symptoms. Mobile phlebotomists in the prospective study collected whole blood, serum and a nasopharyngeal or oropharyngeal swab from every participant. Additional blood draws and questionnaires over an approximately two-month period could optionally be provided by prospective study participants. Before DNA extraction, blood samples from the prospective study were shipped at room temperature or frozen.

The material sequenced was PBMCs or T cells enriched from blood (not recorded which). The rearranged segments are TRBV3-1 (or the pseudogene TRBV3-2) and TRBJ2-1; TRBD1 fits 10 bases in the junction. The sequence derives from a man aged 35 to 55 who had recovered from COVID-19. The CDR3 reads CASSPTGTGVNEQFF. The nucleotide sequence is TGTGCCAGCAGCCCCACCGGGACAGGGGTGAATGAGCAGTTCTTC.